The 23 T cell receptor beta chains listed next were all sequenced from one sample in a study of long-term antiretroviral therapy in people with HIV. Researchers report immunoSEQ v3.0 was run at survey level. Repertoires were generated with immunoSEQ multiplex PCR, while TCRdb's copy carries only in-frame clones and drops some. This table holds 30,000 or so clones, over 75% found once. This material consisted of unsorted PBMCs, taken 0.8 years before starting antiretroviral therapy. The source is a man between 18 and 29 years old with HIV.

As for this clone: The DNA is omitted, as the CDR3 cannot be located on it reliably, and the CDR3 follows TCRdb's listing. This CDR3 reads CASSHTMSVQFF. The chain combines TRBV7-9 with TRBJ2-1; TRBD2, the table's D call, was not compared with the DNA. The CDR3 contains 12 residues when both ends are counted. Germline values: CDR1 SEHNR, CDR2 FQNEAQ (reference sequence).

The CDR3 loop reads CASSETSGRISYNEQFF. The CDR3 DNA follows: TGTGCCAGCAGCGAAACTAGCGGGAGGATCTCCTACAATGAGCAGTTCTTC. V usage is TRBV11-1 and J usage is TRBJ2-1; TRBD2 agrees at 12 bases. From germline, CDR1 is SGHAT and CDR2 FQDESV (reference sequence). Trimming removed 5 bases from V and 0 bases from J; junction bases left unmatched: 5. The length of the CDR3 is 17 residues.

In this sample, this clone turned up once. This chain links TRBV18 with TRBJ1-1; D gene unclear. The CDR3 totals 13 residues. V dropped 3 bases and J dropped 5 bases, with 10 bases sitting between them. CDR1 KGHSH and CDR2 LQKENI come from the germline V gene. The chain's CDR3 is CASSPLEATEAFF. The CDR3 DNA follows: TGTGCCAGCTCACCTCTTGAGGCTACTGAAGCTTTCTTT.

The chain carries TRBV6-6 and TRBJ1-1; TRBD1 is a possible D gene (5 bases). The germline V gene has CDR1 MNHNY and CDR2 SVGAGI (reference sequence). Between the trimmed V and J ends, which lost 2 bases and 3 bases, there was a span of 13 bases. The CDR3 has 15 residues. In DNA form, the CDR3 reads TGTGCCAGCAGTTACGGCACGGGACCTTACACTGAAGCTTTCTTT. Its translation: CASSYGTGPYTEAFF.

The chain recombines TRBV19 with TRBJ2-2; D remains unclear. Trimming removed 9 bases at V and 7 bases at J, with 6 bases between. The CDR3 is 10 amino acids. The germline V gene has CDR1 LNHDA and CDR2 SQIVND (reference sequence). The CDR3 DNA sequence: TGTGCCAGCGGGCTCGGGGAGCTGTTTTTT. Protein: CASGLGELFF.

The chain links TRBV25-1 to TRBJ2-3; D might be TRBD2 (6 bases). Germline CDR1 reads MGHDK; CDR2 reads SYGVNS. Trimming left V 3 bases short and J 7 bases short, with 17 bases between. This CDR3 comprises 15 residues. The CDR3 loop reads CASSDAGSRGYTQYF. In DNA form, the CDR3 reads TGTGCCAGCAGTGATGCCGGGAGTCGAGGGTATACGCAGTATTTT.

The chain employs TRBV19 and TRBJ1-2, with D perhaps TRBD1 (5 bases). The CDR3 consists of 13 residues. The V end was cut by 4 bases, the J end by 8 bases, with 14 bases between. Germline CDR1 and CDR2: LNHDA and SQIVND (reference sequence). The CDR3 DNA sequence: TGTGCCAGTAGTAAATTCCGGGACGAGGGCTACACCTTC. Protein product: CASSKFRDEGYTF.

This clone was observed a single time. The chain employs TRBV6-1 and TRBJ2-3; D unresolved. Trimming removed 0 bases at V and 5 bases at J, with 12 bases between. The CDR3 runs 15 residues. CDR1 and CDR2 (germline): MNHNS, SASEGT. CDR3 nucleotide sequence: TGTGCCAGCAGTGAAGCGATGGGTTTCGAAGATACGCAGTATTTT. Translated, it gives CASSEAMGFEDTQYF.

V is TRBV7-2 and J is TRBJ2-2; D is possibly TRBD1 (6 bases). Trimming removed 3 bases at V and 0 bases at J, with 14 bases between. The CDR3 runs to 17 residues. Per germline, CDR1 SGHTA and CDR2 FQGNSA. The CDR3, as DNA: TGTGCCAGCAGCTTGCCCTCCAGGACAGCGAACACCGGGGAGCTGTTTTTT. Translated, it gives CASSLPSRTANTGELFF.

V gene TRBV7-2 combines with J gene TRBJ2-2; the D is unclear. Trimming shortened V by 0 bases and J by 6 bases, and 11 bases separated the two germline ends. The germline gives CDR1 SGHTA, CDR2 FQGNSA. There are 15 residues in the CDR3. DNA for the CDR3: TGTGCCAGCAGCTTAGCAATAGGTCCGGCCGGGGAGCTGTTTTTT. Protein: CASSLAIGPAGELFF.

The chain recombines TRBV30 with TRBJ2-7; the D gene is possibly TRBD2 (6 bases). CDR1 is GTSNPN and CDR2 is SVGIG in the germline V gene (reference sequence). With 0 bases removed from V and 4 bases from J, the gap between germline ends came to 13 bases. The CDR3 runs to 14 residues. CDR3 loop: CAWSVTTGTYEQYF. In nucleotides, the CDR3 is TGTGCCTGGAGTGTAACTACGGGGACTTACGAGCAGTACTTC.

This chain connects TRBV7-9 to TRBJ1-2; D possibly corresponds to TRBD1 (6 bases). There are 15 residues in the CDR3. Trimming pared 5 bases from V and 2 bases from J, leaving 15 bases between. Per the germline V gene, CDR1 is SEHNR and CDR2 is FQNEAQ (reference sequence). The CDR3 loop reads CASSPRGRGNYGYTF. The CDR3 DNA follows: TGTGCCAGCAGCCCCCGAGGAAGGGGGAACTATGGCTACACCTTC.

The V gene is TRBV7-9, the J gene TRBJ2-7, with D uncertain. The V and J ends lost 5 bases and 0 bases respectively, with 8 bases between them. Germline assignment: CDR1 SEHNR and CDR2 FQNEAQ (reference sequence). There are 13 residues in the CDR3. CDR3: CASSPRSSYEQYF. The DNA of the CDR3 is TGTGCCAGCAGCCCCAGAAGCTCCTACGAGCAGTACTTC. Full variable domain (remainder filled in from reference TRBV7-9 and TRBJ2-7): DTGVSQNPRHKITKRGQNVTFRCDPISEHNRLYWYRQTLGQGPEFLTYFQNEAQLEKSRLLSDRFSAERPKGSFSTLEIQRTEQGDSAMYLCASSPRSSYEQYFGPGTRLTVT.

The chain is built from TRBV7-2 and TRBJ2-7; D remains ambiguous. V was trimmed by 1 base and J by 2 bases, leaving 6 bases between them. CDR1 SGHTA and CDR2 FQGNSA come from the germline V gene. The CDR3 has 13 residues. CDR3 protein: CASSLDGTYEQYF. As DNA, the CDR3 is TGTGCCAGCAGCTTAGACGGCACCTACGAGCAGTACTTC. Full variable domain (remainder filled in from reference TRBV7-2 and TRBJ2-7): GAGVSQSPSNKVTEKGKDVELRCDPISGHTALYWYRQSLGQGLEFLIYFQGNSAPDKSGLPSDRFSAERTGGSVSTLTIQRTQQEDSAVYLCASSLDGTYEQYFGPGTRLTVT.

The chain uses TRBV11-3 and TRBJ2-7; 10 nucleotides align to TRBD1. The CDR3 is 16 amino acids. The J segment lost 6 bases and the V segment lost 5 bases, leaving 13 bases of the junction unmatched. From germline, CDR1 is SGHNT and CDR2 YENEEA. The CDR3 DNA reads as TGTGCCAGCAGCCAGGGTGTGGGGACAGGGGTCACCGAGCAGTACTTC. As protein: CASSQGVGTGVTEQYF.

This clone is classed as medium-sized. J is TRBJ2-3 and V is TRBV13; 13 bases line up with TRBD2. The germline V gene encodes CDR1 PRHDT and CDR2 FYEKMQ (reference sequence). With 3 bases clipped from V and 2 bases from J, the junction kept 2 bases outside the gene matches. The CDR3 sequence is 16 residues long. The CDR3 nucleotides are TGTGCCAGCAGCTTGGGACTAGCGGGGACCACAGATACGCAGTATTTT. Its translation: CASSLGLAGTTDTQYF.

V gene TRBV6-6 combines with J gene TRBJ1-1, with D perhaps TRBD1 (6 bases). This CDR3 is built from 16 residues. V lost 8 bases to trimming and J lost 3 bases, with 22 bases between them. Germline CDR1 is MNHNY and CDR2 is SVGAGI (reference sequence). CDR3 DNA: TGTGCCAGCCTTGGGGCGGGGGCGAAAGGGGACACTGAAGCTTTCTTT. It yields the protein CASLGAGAKGDTEAFF.

The V call is TRBV12-5, the J call TRBJ1-1; D call uncertain. CDR1 is LGHNT and CDR2 is FRNRAP in the germline V gene. V lost 1 base and J lost 6, with 3 bases in between. The CDR3 is made up of 11 amino acids. CDR3 protein: CASGLGPEAFF. CDR3 coding DNA: TGTGCTAGTGGTTTGGGACCTGAAGCTTTCTTT.

The chain uses TRBV5-1 and TRBJ2-1; 11 positions agree with TRBD2. V lost 0 bases and J lost 7; bases outside the gene matches: 3. The germline V gene encodes CDR1 SGHRS and CDR2 YFSETQ. This CDR3 has 15 residues. CDR3 sequence (DNA): TGCGCCAGCAGCTTGGTAGCGGGAGGGGCAAATGAGCAGTTCTTC. This sequence encodes CASSLVAGGANEQFF.

Notes on this clone: One end of the junction fails to match germline, which may point to a read error. CDR3 DNA sequence: TGCGCCAGCAGCCCAGACTTAGGCTTC. This translates into CASSPDLGF. This chain links TRBV4-3 with TRBJ2-7; D gene uncertain. The germline gives CDR1 LGHNA, CDR2 YSLEER. CDR3 length: 9 residues.

The rearrangement joins TRBV6-5 to TRBJ1-2; D call uncertain. CDR3 length: 15 amino acids. The V end lost 0 bases, the J end lost 5 bases, and 13 bases lay between the germline ends. In germline, CDR1 is MNHEY, CDR2 SVGAGI. This CDR3 reads CASSYSATKEYGYTF. CDR3 sequence (DNA): TGTGCCAGCAGTTACTCGGCTACAAAGGAATATGGCTACACCTTC.

In its sample, this clone was seen a few times. This chain uses TRBV6-4 with TRBJ2-7; 10 nucleotides agree with TRBD1. Germline loops: CDR1 MRHNA, CDR2 SNTAGT. The CDR3 has 18 amino acids. V lost 5 bases and J lost 2; bases outside the gene matches: 15. In DNA, the CDR3 is TGTGCCAGCAGTCCCACGCCACCGCCGGGACAGGGGACCTACGAGCAGTACTTC. Translation gives CASSPTPPPGQGTYEQYF.

The chain combines TRBV6-1 with TRBJ2-3; D is possibly TRBD1 (5 bases). Trimming left V 4 bases short and J 5 bases short, with 10 bases between. CDR1 and CDR2 (germline): MNHNS, SASEGT. CDR3 size: 13 residues. In nucleotides, the CDR3 is TGTGCCAGCAGTGGAGCTCAGGGAGATACGCAGTATTTT. Its protein product is CASSGAQGDTQYF.